This is a list of T cell receptor beta chains from one sample in a study of T cells in Graves' hyperthyroidism and ophthalmopathy. One entry per CDR3 protein results from TCRdb running MiXCR on the multiplex PCR reads. This table holds 300,000 to 400,000 distinct CDR3 sequences, under 20% found once. Sequencing was done on a sample of blood. The receptors stem from a man between 18 and 35 years old with Graves' ophthalmopathy. Both conserved end residues are part of each CDR3. A D gene is named only where the DNA matches it firmly. Clone size is stated in some rows and not others, as once, few, many or a class when expanded.

clone_size d_call j_call v_call cdr3_aa cdr3_nt
many TRBD1 TRBJ1-1 TRBV7-3 CASSPGQATEAFF TGTGCCAGCAGTCCGGGACAGGCCACTGAAGCTTTCTTT
many NA TRBJ1-1 TRBV6-1 CASRARSNTEAFF TGTGCCAGCAGGGCCCGGTCGAACACTGAAGCTTTCTTT
few TRBD1 TRBJ1-2 TRBV20-1 CSARVQGASGYTF TGCAGTGCTAGGGTGCAGGGGGCGAGTGGCTACACCTTC
many TRBD1 TRBJ2-7 TRBV10-3 CAILKTGGSYEQYF TGTGCCATCCTAAAGACAGGGGGCAGCTACGAGCAGTACTTC
NA TRBD2 TRBJ2-1 TRBV6-1 CASSARLAGGNNEQFF TGTGCCAGCAGTGCCCGACTAGCGGGGGGAAATAATGAGCAGTTCTTC
many TRBD1 TRBJ2-7 TRBV12-3/TRBV12-4 CANSLADREDGEQYF TGTGCCAACAGTTTAGCGGACAGGGAAGATGGCGAGCAGTACTTC
many TRBD1 TRBJ1-2 TRBV7-2 CASSLGDRNYGYTF TGTGCCAGCAGCTTAGGGGACAGGAACTATGGCTACACCTTC
few TRBD1 TRBJ2-2 TRBV14 CASSQTGVAGELFF TGTGCCAGCAGCCAGACAGGGGTGGCCGGGGAGCTGTTTTTT
NA TRBD2 TRBJ2-7 TRBV4-1 CASSQDERGGFYEQYF TGCGCCAGCAGCCAAGATGAGCGGGGGGGATTCTACGAGCAGTACTTC
many NA TRBJ2-3 TRBV3-1 CASSQQAYGDTQYF TGTGCCAGCAGCCAACAGGCTTACGGGGATACGCAGTATTTT
many TRBD1 TRBJ2-1 TRBV7-3 CASSSRPGQGWDEQFF TGTGCCAGCAGCTCAAGGCCGGGACAGGGGTGGGATGAGCAGTTCTTC
NA NA TRBJ1-6 TRBV20-1 CSASQWEGGGSPLHF TGCAGTGCTAGTCAATGGGAGGGGGGGGGTTCACCCCTCCACTTT
NA TRBD1 TRBJ1-4 TRBV12-3/TRBV12-4 CASSSPRTGVVEKLFF TGTGCCAGCAGTTCGCCCCGGACAGGGGTGGTTGAAAAACTGTTTTTT
many NA TRBJ2-7 TRBV6-5 CASSSKRRSYEQYF TGTGCCAGCAGTTCCAAGCGCCGCTCCTACGAGCAGTACTTC
NA TRBD2 TRBJ2-5 TRBV7-3 CASSRTGGLARVETQYF TGTGCCAGCAGCCGAACGGGGGGACTAGCGAGGGTAGAGACCCAGTACTTC
NA TRBD1 TRBJ2-1 TRBV5-1 CASSLQGRSSYNEQFF TGCGCCAGCAGCCTACAGGGGAGAAGCTCCTACAATGAGCAGTTCTTC
many NA TRBJ1-1 TRBV6-2/TRBV6-3 CASSSVSPEAFF TGTGCCAGCAGTTCCGTGTCCCCTGAAGCTTTCTTT
many NA TRBJ2-5 TRBV7-9 CASNERPDQETQYF TGTGCCAGCAACGAAAGACCAGACCAAGAGACCCAGTACTTC
NA NA TRBJ1-6 TRBV2 CASSLWSNNSPLHF TGTGCCAGCAGCTTATGGTCCAATAATTCACCCCTCCACTTT
NA NA TRBJ2-2 TRBV6-2/TRBV6-3 CASSDPGGGELFF TGTGCCAGCAGTGACCCCGGGGGCGGGGAGCTGTTTTTT
few NA TRBJ2-3 TRBV20-1 CSARGLLEGADTQYF TGCAGTGCTCGGGGACTTCTTGAAGGAGCAGATACGCAGTATTTT
many NA TRBJ1-2 TRBV27 CASKRGGNYGYTF TGTGCCAGCAAAAGGGGCGGTAACTATGGCTACACCTTC
NA NA TRBJ1-6 TRBV5-1 CASSQVGGGANSPLHF TGCGCCAGCAGCCAAGTCGGAGGGGGGGCAAATTCACCCCTCCACTTT
NA NA TRBJ1-1 TRBV6-1 CASRSGRPSTLNTEAFF TGTGCCAGCAGGTCAGGGAGACCAAGCACATTGAACACTGAAGCTTTCTTT
NA NA TRBJ2-5 TRBV19 CASSIGRQETQYF TGTGCCAGTAGTATTGGGAGACAAGAGACCCAGTACTTC
many TRBD1 TRBJ2-7 TRBV7-8 CASSLTGTGPYEQYF TGTGCCAGCAGCTTGACCGGGACAGGGCCGTACGAGCAGTACTTC
many TRBD2 TRBJ2-5 TRBV2 CASSEGLAGGGILGETQYF TGTGCCAGCAGCGAGGGACTAGCGGGGGGCGGGATACTTGGAGAGACCCAGTACTTC
many NA TRBJ1-1 TRBV27 CASSPEGWQGKTEAFF TGTGCCAGCAGTCCTGAGGGGTGGCAGGGAAAGACTGAAGCTTTCTTT
few NA TRBJ1-4 TRBV9 CASSQNVVANEKLFF TGTGCCAGCAGCCAAAATGTTGTGGCTAATGAAAAACTGTTTTTT
NA TRBD1 TRBJ2-2 TRBV9 CASSATGQNTGELFF TGTGCCAGCAGCGCGACAGGGCAGAACACCGGGGAGCTGTTTTTT
few NA TRBJ2-2 TRBV6-1 CASRIDRSNTGELFF TGTGCCAGCAGAATCGACAGGTCCAACACCGGGGAGCTGTTTTTT
many TRBD1 TRBJ1-2 TRBV11-2 CASSKDRVDGYTF TGTGCCAGCAGCAAGGACAGGGTAGATGGCTACACCTTC
NA TRBD1 TRBJ2-3 TRBV10-3 CATRDSRDTQYF TGTGCCACCCGGGACAGTAGAGATACGCAGTATTTT
NA TRBD1 TRBJ1-6 TRBV27 CASSWDSDFSPLHF TGTGCCAGCAGTTGGGACAGTGACTTTTCACCCCTCCACTTT
many TRBD1 TRBJ2-7 TRBV3-1 CASSPWDRVEDEQYF TGTGCCAGCAGCCCTTGGGACAGGGTAGAGGACGAGCAGTACTTC
few NA TRBJ2-3 TRBV24-1 CATSAGGPRTDTQYF TGTGCCACCAGTGCGGGGGGCCCCCGCACAGATACGCAGTATTTT
few NA TRBJ1-3 TRBV20-1 CSASPGPGNTIYF TGCAGTGCTAGCCCGGGACCTGGAAACACCATATATTTT
NA NA TRBJ2-2 TRBV10-3 CAISAGAGTGELFF TGTGCCATCAGTGCCGGGGCGGGCACCGGGGAGCTGTTTTTT
few NA TRBJ2-7 TRBV13 CASSPRTDPYEQYF TGTGCCAGCAGCCCCCGGACAGACCCCTACGAGCAGTACTTC
few TRBD1 TRBJ2-7 TRBV7-2 CASSLPGTGRNEQYF TGTGCCAGCAGCTTACCCGGGACAGGTAGGAACGAGCAGTACTTC
few NA TRBJ1-5 TRBV19 CASRHNTGSLTQHF TGTGCCAGTAGGCATAACACAGGGTCCCTGACCCAGCATTTT
NA TRBD1 TRBJ1-3 TRBV12-3/TRBV12-4 CASSYGQGISGNTIYF TGTGCCAGCAGTTACGGACAGGGCATCTCTGGAAACACCATATATTTT
NA TRBD2 TRBJ2-7 TRBV28 CASREGGRASGQYF TGTGCCAGCAGAGAGGGCGGGAGGGCTTCTGGGCAGTACTTC
many TRBD1 TRBJ1-2 TRBV28 CASSLHDRVRYGYTF TGTGCCAGCAGTCTTCATGACAGGGTTCGGTATGGCTACACCTTC
few NA TRBJ1-1 TRBV4-1 CASSQDRPGGTEAFF TGCGCCAGCAGCCAAGACCGACCCGGGGGAACTGAAGCTTTCTTT
NA NA TRBJ1-6 TRBV15 CATSRDRPGSSYNSPLHF TGTGCCACCAGCAGAGATCGTCCAGGGAGCTCCTATAATTCACCCCTCCACTTT
NA NA TRBJ2-6 TRBV12-3/TRBV12-4 CASSSPGSGANVLTF TGTGCCAGCAGTTCCCCCGGCTCTGGGGCCAACGTCCTGACTTTC
many TRBD1 TRBJ1-2 TRBV11-2 CASSRGTGNYGYTF TGTGCCAGCAGTCGGGGGACAGGGAACTATGGCTACACCTTC
many NA TRBJ1-1 TRBV27 CASRRTPVNTEAFF TGTGCCAGCAGGCGAACACCAGTGAACACTGAAGCTTTCTTT
NA TRBD2 TRBJ2-1 TRBV15 CATSRGARRLAGGQEQFF TGTGCCACCAGCAGAGGCGCGCGACGACTAGCGGGGGGTCAAGAGCAGTTCTTC
many NA TRBJ1-2 TRBV5-1 CASSSTGRGYTF TGCGCCAGCAGCTCCACAGGGAGAGGCTACACCTTC
NA TRBD1 TRBJ2-5 TRBV15 CATSRATGGWETQYF TGTGCCACCAGCAGAGCGACAGGGGGTTGGGAGACCCAGTACTTC
NA NA TRBJ1-6 TRBV6-1 CASSSGDGPLHF TGTGCCAGCAGTTCAGGGGACGGACCCCTCCACTTT
few NA TRBJ1-4 TRBV5-1 CASSDGSLNEKLFF TGCGCCAGCAGCGACGGGTCTTTGAATGAAAAACTGTTTTTT